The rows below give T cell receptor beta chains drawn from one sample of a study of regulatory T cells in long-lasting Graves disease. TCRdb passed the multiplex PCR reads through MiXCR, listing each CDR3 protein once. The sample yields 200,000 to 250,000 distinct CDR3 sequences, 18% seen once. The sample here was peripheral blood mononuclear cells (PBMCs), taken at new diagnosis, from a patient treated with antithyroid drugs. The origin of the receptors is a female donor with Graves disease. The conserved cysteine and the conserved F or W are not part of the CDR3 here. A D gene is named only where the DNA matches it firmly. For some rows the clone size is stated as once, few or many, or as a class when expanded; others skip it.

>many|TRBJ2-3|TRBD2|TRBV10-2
ASRAGGVSTDTQY
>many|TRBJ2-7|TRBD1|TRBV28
ATYTPTGKNEQY
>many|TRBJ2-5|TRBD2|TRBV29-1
SEPGHRGVTQY
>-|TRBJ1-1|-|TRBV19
ASSNRDTDTEAF
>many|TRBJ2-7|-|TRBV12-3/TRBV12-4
ASSFVQVEQY
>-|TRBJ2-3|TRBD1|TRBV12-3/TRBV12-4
ASRLSDRADTQY
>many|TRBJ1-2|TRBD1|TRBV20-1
SARVKGGQGRST
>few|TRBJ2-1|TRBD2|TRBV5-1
ASSLGLAGAYNEQF
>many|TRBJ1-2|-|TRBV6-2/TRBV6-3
ASSSLYGYT
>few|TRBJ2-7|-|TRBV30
AWSREGEQY
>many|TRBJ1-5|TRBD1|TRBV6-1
ASSPGTGFNQPQH
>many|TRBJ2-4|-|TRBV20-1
SAMDLAKNIQY
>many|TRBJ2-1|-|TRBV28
ASNLGKNEQF
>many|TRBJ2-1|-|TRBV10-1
ASSEGGAAYNEQF
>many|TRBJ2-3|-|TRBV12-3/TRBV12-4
ASSLLAVSTDTQY
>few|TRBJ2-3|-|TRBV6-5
ASSYSFRGTDTQY
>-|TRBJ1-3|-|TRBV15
ATTPQTPGNTIY
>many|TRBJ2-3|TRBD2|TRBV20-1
SAREGSLAGGKDTQY
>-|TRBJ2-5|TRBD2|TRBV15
ATSRDGTSGEETQY
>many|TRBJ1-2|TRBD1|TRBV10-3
ATINRGGGYGYT
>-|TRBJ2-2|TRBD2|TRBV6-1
ATRLARTGELF
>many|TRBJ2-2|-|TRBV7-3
ASSLGTGWTGELF
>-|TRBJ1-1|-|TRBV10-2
ARTTGSVTEAF
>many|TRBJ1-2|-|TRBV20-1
SARDRANYGYT
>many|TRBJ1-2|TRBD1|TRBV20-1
SARYMTGQYGYT
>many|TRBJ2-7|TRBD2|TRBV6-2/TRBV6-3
ASSYLAGEGREQY
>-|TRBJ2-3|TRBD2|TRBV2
ASGPSGRVRGTQY
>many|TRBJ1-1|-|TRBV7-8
ASSLEMGQSGKAF
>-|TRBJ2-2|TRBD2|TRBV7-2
AGSLVAGVSNTGELF
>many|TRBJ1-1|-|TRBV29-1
SVGWRGLGNTEAF
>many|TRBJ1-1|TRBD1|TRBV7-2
ASSWDRASEAF
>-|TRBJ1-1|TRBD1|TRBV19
ASSPTGGQGDAF
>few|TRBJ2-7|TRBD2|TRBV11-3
ASSLGGTSGLYEQY
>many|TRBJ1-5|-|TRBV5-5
ASSLALGGGGNQPQH
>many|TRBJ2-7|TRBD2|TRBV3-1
ASSHLLAGGGEQY
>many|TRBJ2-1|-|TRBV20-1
SARVTSGDEQF
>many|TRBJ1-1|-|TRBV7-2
ASSLGAFQGSAF
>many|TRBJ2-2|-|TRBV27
ASKPLPRGWGTGELF
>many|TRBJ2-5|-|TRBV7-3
ASSLSAQETQY
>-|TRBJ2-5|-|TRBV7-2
ASSTGNTGLRRETQY
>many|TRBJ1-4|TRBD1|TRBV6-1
ASSPGQGAVEKLF
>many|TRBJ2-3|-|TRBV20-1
SASRGATDTQY
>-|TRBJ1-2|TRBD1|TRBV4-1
ASSQGTGTLYGYT
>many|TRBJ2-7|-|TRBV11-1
ASSAAGITYEQY
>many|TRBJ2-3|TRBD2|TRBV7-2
ASSFSGRAKDTQY
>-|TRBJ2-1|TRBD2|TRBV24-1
ATSDPRTSGRSYNEQF
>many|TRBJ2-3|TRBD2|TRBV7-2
ASSLWSGITDTQY
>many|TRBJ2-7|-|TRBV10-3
AISDGGDAAYEQY
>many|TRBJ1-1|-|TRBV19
ASRSEGRGTEAF
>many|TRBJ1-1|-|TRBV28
ASTSVRRVTEAF
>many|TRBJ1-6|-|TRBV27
ASSLLGDSPLH
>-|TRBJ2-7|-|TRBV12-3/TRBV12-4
ASSMGPAGGEQY
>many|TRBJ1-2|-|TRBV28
ASTPRSYGYT